This T cell receptor beta chain was sequenced for a study of T cell responses to AZD1222 COVID-19 vaccine. Germline V gene sequence: CDR1 MDHEN, CDR2 SYDVKM. The V gene end was trimmed by 6 bases and the J gene end by 6 bases; junction bases not matched to a gene: 6. CDR3 size: 13 residues. Clones were read by immunoSEQ multiplex PCR, and TCRdb kept only the in-frame ones, dropping some. In the table there are about 180,000 clones, 80% to 95% of which are singletons. The material was peripheral blood, obtained 28 days after the second AZD1222 dose. The receptor was isolated from an adult who received the AZD1222 COVID-19 vaccine. The J gene is TRBJ1-2, the V gene TRBV28; 8 nucleotides agree with TRBD1. CDR3 amino acids: CASRRDRSDGYTF. The CDR3 nucleotides are TGTGCCAGCAGAAGGGACAGGTCGGATGGCTACACCTTC.